The sequence of this TCR beta chain was determined in a study of T cells after posttransplantation cyclophosphamide. Whole-study findings and limits: Later post-transplant blood repertoires were often dominated by donor CD8+ memory clones. Blood and skin or GI T cell repertoires showed limited TRB overlap. After PTCy, TRB diversity resembled that of CNI/methotrexate controls.

The table lists this clone with a few counts. Its antigen is still unknown. TCRdb keeps only in-frame clones here, not all; method: immunoSEQ multiplex PCR. Listed for the sample are around 28,000 clones, none seen a single time. On the day of bone marrow donation, the related graft donor provided peripheral blood. This CDR3 is built from 13 residues. Germline CDR1 and CDR2: SQVTM and ANQGSEA. V lost 7 bases, J lost 3 bases, and 7 bases stayed unmatched. The chain carries TRBV29-1 and TRBJ2-7; 9 bases are shared with TRBD1. The sequence was collected from a woman aged 55-70 years in good health, CMV-negative, and a related stem cell transplant donor. The sample taken for sequencing was PBMCs. CDR3 protein: CSASPGQGYEQYF. The CDR3 DNA follows: TGCAGCGCCTCGCCGGGACAGGGCTACGAGCAGTACTTC.